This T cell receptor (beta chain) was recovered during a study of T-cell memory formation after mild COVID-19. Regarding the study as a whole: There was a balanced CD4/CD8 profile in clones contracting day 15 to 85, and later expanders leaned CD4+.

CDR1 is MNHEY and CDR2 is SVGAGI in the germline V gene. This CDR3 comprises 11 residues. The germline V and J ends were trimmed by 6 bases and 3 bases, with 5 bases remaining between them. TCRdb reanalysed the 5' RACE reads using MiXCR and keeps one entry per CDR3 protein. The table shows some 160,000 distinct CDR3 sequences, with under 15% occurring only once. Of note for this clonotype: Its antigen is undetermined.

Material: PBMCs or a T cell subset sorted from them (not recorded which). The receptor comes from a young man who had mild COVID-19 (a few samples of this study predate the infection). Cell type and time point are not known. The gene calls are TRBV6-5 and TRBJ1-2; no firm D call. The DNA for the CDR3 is TGTGCCAGCAGGGCGGACTATGGCTACACCTTC. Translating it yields CASRADYGYTF.